One sample yielded the 29 T cell receptor beta chains listed below, sequenced in a study of Tregs in tolerant kidney transplant recipients. Only in-frame clones appear in the TCRdb table, and some are missing; sequencing was by immunoSEQ multiplex PCR. The table includes over 55,000 clones, about four fifths detected once. Sequenced: CD4+ T cells from blood. These receptors came from a human donor in good health.

The chain couples TRBV11-2 to TRBJ1-1; weak D call: TRBD1 (5 bases). Germline V gene lookup returns CDR1 SGHAT and CDR2 FQNNGV. The V end was cut by 5 bases, the J end by 6 bases, with 19 bases between. CDR3 size: 15 residues. The CDR3 DNA reads as TGTGCCAGCAGCGTCCAGGGAATCCATGGGTCTGAAGCTTTCTTT. Protein product: CASSVQGIHGSEAFF.

This clone was found once. The genes are TRBV18 and TRBJ2-3; 7 bases map to TRBD2. The V and J ends lost 5 bases and 4 bases, in that order; junction bases with no gene match: 3. Germline lookup yields CDR1 KGHSH and CDR2 LQKENI. This CDR3 contains 13 residues. This chain's CDR3 is CASSGLAADTQYF. DNA for the CDR3: TGTGCCAGCTCAGGTCTAGCGGCAGATACGCAGTATTTT. Full variable domain (outside the CDR3, taken from reference TRBV18 and TRBJ2-3): NAGVMQNPRHLVRRRGQEARLRCSPMKGHSHVYWYRQLPEEGLKFMVYLQKENIIDESGMPKERFSAEFPKEGPSILRIQQVVRGDSAAYFCASSGLAADTQYFGPGTRLTVL.

The chain is built from TRBV13 and TRBJ1-2, with unresolved D. V lost 5 bases and J lost 0, with 10 bases in between. CDR3 length equals 14 residues. CDR1 and CDR2 from the germline V gene are PRHDT and FYEKMQ (reference sequence). In nucleotides, the CDR3 is TGTGCCAGCAGCCGTGGGCGGTCTAACTATGGCTACACCTTC. As protein: CASSRGRSNYGYTF.

This clone appeared once. V and J are TRBV4-3 and TRBJ1-1; 7 nucleotides agree with TRBD1. The CDR3 covers 16 residues. Germline assignment: CDR1 LGHNA and CDR2 YSLEER. Trimming removed 3 bases from V and 0 bases from J; junction bases left unmatched: 7. The DNA for the CDR3 is TGCGCCAGCAGCCAGCACAGGGGTACCTTGAACACTGAAGCTTTCTTT. As protein: CASSQHRGTLNTEAFF.

The chain is built from TRBV9 and TRBJ2-3; 8 nucleotides line up with TRBD1. Unmatched junction bases numbered 11, after V lost 1 base and J lost 1 base. This CDR3 has 18 residues. CDR1 and CDR2 (germline): SGDLS, YYNGEE. CDR3 region: CASSVTTDRGRGTDTQYF. CDR3 nucleotides: TGTGCCAGCAGCGTAACTACAGACAGGGGACGGGGCACAGATACGCAGTATTTT.

The CDR3 nucleotides are TGTGCCAGCAGCTTAGCTTTCTTTCCAGATACGCAGTATTTT. Its protein product is CASSLAFFPDTQYF. This chain connects TRBV7-6 to TRBJ2-3; D remains unclear. The CDR3 extends over 14 amino acids. Germline CDR1 reads SGHVS; CDR2 reads FNYEAQ. Trimming cost V 0 bases and J 4 bases, with 8 bases left between them.

The rearrangement joins TRBV7-2 to TRBJ2-7; 7 positions agree with TRBD2. This CDR3 is built from 17 residues. Per germline, CDR1 SGHTA and CDR2 FQGNSA. V was pared by 5 bases and J by 2 bases, with 15 bases of the junction left unmatched. CDR3 amino acids: CASSAGVAGTHTYEQYF. CDR3 nucleotide sequence: TGTGCCAGCAGCGCCGGGGTAGCGGGTACTCACACCTACGAGCAGTACTTC. The full variable domain, in which reference TRBV7-2 and TRBJ2-7 provide the parts outside the CDR3, is GAGVSQSPSNKVTEKGKDVELRCDPISGHTALYWYRQSLGQGLEFLIYFQGNSAPDKSGLPSDRFSAERTGGSVSTLTIQRTQQEDSAVYLCASSAGVAGTHTYEQYFGPGTRLTVT.

The chain recombines TRBV19 with TRBJ2-7, with D possibly TRBD2 on 6 matching bases. Looked up from germline, CDR1 is LNHDA and CDR2 is SQIVND (reference sequence). This CDR3 is 15 amino acids long. Trimming took 3 bases from V and 3 from J, leaving 15 bases between them. The CDR3 DNA reads as TGTGCCAGTAGTATCCAGGGTTCTAGCGTCTACGAGCAGTACTTC. Translating it yields CASSIQGSSVYEQYF.

This clone was detected only once. The chain joins TRBV30 to TRBJ1-5; D is undetermined. CDR1 and CDR2 from the germline V gene are GTSNPN and SVGIG (reference sequence). The V end lost 2 bases, the J end lost 10 bases, and 18 bases lay between the germline ends. The CDR3 loop spans 14 amino acids. The CDR3 loop is CAWSIGGVRIPQHF. The CDR3, as DNA: TGTGCCTGGAGTATAGGTGGGGTAAGGATACCCCAGCATTTT. The whole variable domain, filled in from reference TRBV30 and TRBJ1-5, reads SQTIHQWPATLVQPVGSPLSLECTVEGTSNPNLYWYRQAAGRGLQLLFYSVGIGQISSEVPQNLSASRPQDRQFILSSKKLLLSDSGFYLCAWSIGGVRIPQHFGDGTRLSIL.

The rearrangement links TRBV14 to TRBJ1-6, with D uncertain. The CDR3 is 11 residues long. The germline CDR1 and CDR2 sequences are SGHDN and FVKESK. Trimming removed 1 base at V and 15 bases at J, with 7 bases between. The chain's CDR3 is CASSQGTLLHF. DNA of the CDR3: TGTGCCAGCAGCCAAGGGACCCTCCTCCACTTT.

The genes are TRBV7-7 and TRBJ2-3; D may be TRBD2 (5 bases). This CDR3 is built from 17 residues. V gave up 1 base and J gave up 0 bases, with 14 bases separating them. Looked up from germline, CDR1 is SSHAT and CDR2 is FNYEAQ (reference sequence). CDR3 sequence (DNA): TGTGCCAGCAGCTTAGGAGCCCGGGGTACTAGCACAGATACGCAGTATTTT. This gives the protein CASSLGARGTSTDTQYF. Complete variable domain (other parts from reference TRBV7-7 and TRBJ2-3): GAGVSQSPRYKVTKRGQDVTLRCDPISSHATLYWYQQALGQGPEFLTYFNYEAQPDKSGLPSDRFSAERPEGSISTLTIQRTEQRDSAMYRCASSLGARGTSTDTQYFGPGTRLTVL.

This chain links TRBV7-9 with TRBJ1-1; D gene ambiguous. The CDR3 length is 12 residues. The germline V and J ends were trimmed by 1 base and 10 bases, with 10 bases remaining between them. Germline loops: CDR1 SEHNR, CDR2 FQNEAQ (reference sequence). As DNA, the CDR3 is TGTGCCAGCAGCTTAGTAGAGAGGGCAGCTTTCTTT. The encoded protein is CASSLVERAAFF.

CDR3 DNA sequence: TGCAGCGTTCCCGGCCAGGGGACTGAAGCTTTCTTT. It translates to CSVPGQGTEAFF. The chain carries TRBV29-1 and TRBJ1-1, with D possibly TRBD1 on 6 matching bases. Trimming shortened V by 5 bases and J by 5 bases, and 12 bases separated the two germline ends. Germline-derived CDR1 and CDR2 are SQVTM and ANQGSEA. The CDR3 consists of 12 residues. Filled out from reference TRBV29-1 and TRBJ1-1, the complete variable domain reads SAVISQKPSRDICQRGTSLTIQCQVDSQVTMMFWYRQQPGQSLTLIATANQGSEATYESGFVIDKFPISRPNLTFSTLTVSNMSPEDSSIYLCSVPGQGTEAFFGQGTRLTVV.

This chain uses TRBV5-4 with TRBJ2-7; TRBD2 aligns across 7 bases. CDR3 size: 14 residues. With 7 bases clipped from V and 5 bases from J, the junction kept 12 bases outside the gene matches. Germline V gene sequence: CDR1 SGHNT, CDR2 YYREEE (reference sequence). CDR3 amino acids: CASHPGKREHEQYF. For the CDR3, the DNA is TGTGCCAGCCACCCAGGGAAGCGGGAACACGAGCAGTACTTC. The variable domain in full, completed from reference TRBV5-4 and TRBJ2-7, reads ETGVTQSPTHLIKTRGQQVTLRCSSQSGHNTVSWYQQALGQGPQFIFQYYREEENGRGNFPPRFSGLQFPNYSSELNVNALELDDSALYLCASHPGKREHEQYFGPGTRLTVT.

V gene TRBV27 combines with J gene TRBJ2-5, with D tentatively TRBD1 (6 bases). Gene TRBJ2-7 matches the end of the DNA better, so the J call may be wrong. The CDR3 runs to 17 residues. Looked up from germline, CDR1 is MNHEY and CDR2 is SMNVEV (reference sequence). Here the CDR3 reads CASSLKSPGHYNNEQYF. The CDR3 nucleotides are TGTGCCAGCAGTTTAAAATCGCCGGGACATTATAACAACGAGCAGTACTTC.

The V call is TRBV12-5, the J call TRBJ1-1; D unresolved. The V and J ends lost 6 bases and 5 bases respectively, with 10 bases between them. Germline V gives CDR1 LGHNT, CDR2 FRNRAP. The CDR3 spans 12 residues. The CDR3 reads CASGNQVTEAFF. The CDR3 nucleotides read TGTGCTAGTGGCAATCAAGTGACTGAAGCTTTCTTT.

This clone was picked up a small number of times. V gene TRBV6-5 combines with J gene TRBJ1-1, with a weak D call TRBD1 (6 bases). Trimming took off 6 bases at V and 7 bases at J, with 15 bases between the two ends. Germline V gene lookup returns CDR1 MNHEY and CDR2 SVGAGI. CDR3 size: 13 residues. Written as DNA, the CDR3 is TGTGCCAGCAGCCTCCAGACAGGAATTGAAGCTTTCTTT. Protein sequence: CASSLQTGIEAFF.

The chain recombines TRBV19 with TRBJ2-1; D ambiguous. The CDR3 has 13 amino acids. The V end was cut by 2 bases, the J end by 9 bases, with 11 bases between. The germline gives CDR1 LNHDA, CDR2 SQIVND (reference sequence). CDR3 coding DNA: TGTGCCAGTAGTATACTGGGAATTGGTGAGCAGTTCTTC. It specifies CASSILGIGEQFF.

The chain combines TRBV5-1 with TRBJ2-7; 11 bases match TRBD2. The CDR3 is 16 amino acids. V lost 4 bases to trimming and J lost 5 bases; unmatched junction nucleotides: 11. Germline loops: CDR1 SGHRS, CDR2 YFSETQ. The CDR3 spells CASSPGSGGANHEQYF. As DNA, the CDR3 is TGCGCCAGCAGCCCAGGTAGCGGGGGGGCCAACCACGAGCAGTACTTC.

The J gene is TRBJ2-3, the V gene TRBV7-2; weak D call: TRBD2 (6 bases). The CDR3 extends over 13 amino acids. Trimming cost V 5 bases and J 5 bases, with 11 bases left between them. Germline assignment: CDR1 SGHTA and CDR2 FQGNSA. CDR3 sequence: CASSGDSRDTQYF. DNA of the CDR3: TGTGCCAGCAGCGGGGACTCACGAGATACGCAGTATTTT.

The J gene is TRBJ2-7, the V gene TRBV30, with TRBD2 matching 10 bases. The V segment lost 3 bases and the J segment 7 bases; nucleotides outside the gene matches: 9. This CDR3 comprises 14 residues. The germline V gene has CDR1 GTSNPN and CDR2 SVGIG (reference sequence). The CDR3 here is CAWRGAGAGGEQYF. The CDR3 DNA reads as TGTGCCTGGAGGGGAGCGGGAGCGGGGGGGGAGCAGTACTTC.

CDR3 residues: CSVEEGPVNTEAFF. CDR3 coding DNA: TGCAGCGTTGAAGAGGGACCCGTGAACACTGAAGCTTTCTTT. The chain carries TRBV29-1 and TRBJ1-1; weak D call: TRBD1 (5 bases). The CDR3 extends over 14 amino acids. The ends were cut back, 0 bases at V and 0 bases at J, with 8 bases in the middle. CDR1 is SQVTM, CDR2 ANQGSEA, per germline.

The rearrangement links TRBV19 to TRBJ2-5; TRBD2 matches 13 bases. V lost 5 bases, J lost 1 base, and 4 bases stayed unmatched. The CDR3 sequence is 16 residues long. Germline V gene lookup returns CDR1 LNHDA and CDR2 SQIVND (reference sequence). The CDR3 bases are TGTGCCAGTAGTGTGAGACTAGCGGGGGGCCAAGAGACCCAGTACTTC. Its translation is CASSVRLAGGQETQYF.

The CDR3 loop is CASSLFETQYF. The CDR3 nucleotides are TGTGCCAGCAGCTTGTTTGAGACCCAGTACTTC. This chain connects TRBV7-2 to TRBJ2-5; no clear D. The CDR3 length is 11 residues. Between the trimmed V and J ends, which lost 3 bases and 5 bases, there was a span of 4 bases. Germline-derived CDR1 and CDR2 are SGHTA and FQGNSA. Together with reference TRBV7-2 and TRBJ2-5, the CDR3 gives the full variable domain: GAGVSQSPSNKVTEKGKDVELRCDPISGHTALYWYRQSLGQGLEFLIYFQGNSAPDKSGLPSDRFSAERTGGSVSTLTIQRTQQEDSAVYLCASSLFETQYFGPGTRLLVL.

The chain is built from TRBV5-4 and TRBJ2-5; maybe TRBD2 (6 bases). CDR3 size: 13 residues. CDR1 is SGHNT, CDR2 YYREEE, per germline (reference sequence). Trimming pared 3 bases from V and 2 bases from J, leaving 8 bases between. CDR3 amino acids: CASSSGVQETQYF. The CDR3 coding sequence is TGTGCCAGCAGCTCGGGAGTACAAGAGACCCAGTACTTC.

This clone was recorded a few times. The chain carries TRBV21-1 and TRBJ1-2. TRBV21-1 is a pseudogene locus. CDR3 length equals 10 residues. CDR3 DNA: TGTGCCAGCAGCTTACGGGGCTACACCTTC. Protein: CASSLRGYTF.

The genes are TRBV30 and TRBJ2-1; 9 nucleotides align to TRBD2. Germline assignment: CDR1 GTSNPN and CDR2 SVGIG (reference sequence). There are 14 residues in the CDR3. V gave up 2 bases and J gave up 10 bases; unmatched junction bases: 9. As DNA, the CDR3 is TGTGCCTGGAGTAGCGGGAGGAAGAAAGGCGAGCAGTTCTTC. It specifies CAWSSGRKKGEQFF. The whole variable domain, remainder taken from reference TRBV30 and TRBJ2-1, is SQTIHQWPATLVQPVGSPLSLECTVEGTSNPNLYWYRQAAGRGLQLLFYSVGIGQISSEVPQNLSASRPQDRQFILSSKKLLLSDSGFYLCAWSSGRKKGEQFFGPGTRLTVL.

This clone occurred a few times. V and J are TRBV29-1 and TRBJ2-5, with 8 positions matching TRBD2. The J segment lost 7 bases and the V segment lost 3 bases, leaving 16 bases of the junction unmatched. The CDR3 is 16 amino acids. CDR1 SQVTM and CDR2 ANQGSEA come from the germline V gene. The DNA for the CDR3 is TGCAGCGTTGATGGAGGCGTTGCGGGGGGCCTCGGGACCCAGTACTTC. Residues: CSVDGGVAGGLGTQYF.

The rearrangement joins TRBV11-3 to TRBJ2-3, with D possibly TRBD1 on 5 matching bases. Germline V gene sequence: CDR1 SGHNT, CDR2 YENEEA. V shed 2 bases and J shed 0 bases, with 6 bases lying between them. This CDR3 has 14 residues. CDR3 in DNA: TGTGCCAGCAGCTTACAGGGCAGCACAGATACGCAGTATTTT. Amino acids: CASSLQGSTDTQYF.